This TCR beta chain was sequenced in a study of shared clonotypes between healthy human individuals. Regarding the study as a whole: Sequencing depth was a factor that was expected to affect clonotype sharing among donors. Sequencing of the sorted subsets was shown by rarefaction to be incomplete despite large depth.

V lost 6 bases to trimming and J lost 7 bases; unmatched junction nucleotides: 10. Germline-derived CDR1 and CDR2 are MDHEN and SYDVKM. This CDR3 comprises 15 residues. As to this clone: Its antigen remains unidentified.

The deep-level immunoSEQ assay was used. It was across several immunoSEQ plates that each subset's genomic DNA was evenly split. Method: immunoSEQ multiplex PCR; TCRdb's copy keeps in-frame clones and lacks some. The table has fewer than 3 million clones, 92% seen once; the top ten hold 0.3% to 0.4%. This chain uses TRBV28 with TRBJ2-1; 9 nucleotides align to TRBD1. The sequence was collected from a man between 18 and 35 years old in good health. Some clones in this sample may be carry-over from other donors' samples. The sequenced sample consisted of naive CD4+ T cells from PBMCs. Described subset: CD45RA+ positively selected. DNA of the CDR3: TGTGCCAGCAGGCCGCTGGGACAGGGCTGGAATGAGCAGTTCTTC. Translating it yields CASRPLGQGWNEQFF.